This T cell receptor beta chain is from a study of monozygotic twins with inflammatory bowel disease. TCRdb reworked the 5' RACE reads into one entry per CDR3 protein, no DNA. Recorded here are approximately 400,000 distinct CDR3 sequences; the top ten clones represent around 2.5%. Germline CDR1 KGHDR, CDR2 SFDVKD. The CDR3 contains 14 residues. V and J are TRBV24-1 and TRBJ2-5; the TRBD1 assignment by TCRdb is unverifiable without DNA. The TCR was taken from a human donor with ulcerative colitis or Crohn's disease, or a healthy co-twin of an affected twin (not recorded which). Sequencing was done on a sample of blood. The CDR3 sequence is CATSPPGYQETQYF.